A single sample gave rise to the 21 T cell receptor beta chains below, sequenced in a study of blood T cell repertoires in COVID-19. The assay was immunoSEQ multiplex PCR, and TCRdb's table has in-frame clones only and misses some. The sample holds around 300,000 clones, approximately 85% seen once. The sample taken for sequencing was peripheral blood. The receptors were sampled from a human donor in a cohort sampled during active COVID-19.

V and J are TRBV20-1 and TRBJ2-3; D is unclear. The CDR3 contains 10 residues. Deletions cut 4 bases from V and 10 bases from J, with 9 bases between. Germline CDR1 DFQATT, CDR2 SNEGSKA (reference sequence). The CDR3 loop reads CSATYLAQYF. CDR3 DNA: TGCAGTGCTACCTATCTCGCGCAGTATTTT.

The rearrangement links TRBV6-5 to TRBJ1-4, with 7 bases that match TRBD1. Germline-derived CDR1 and CDR2 are MNHEY and SVGAGI. This CDR3 spans 15 amino acids. The V and J ends lost 5 bases and 4 bases, in that order; junction bases with no gene match: 7. The CDR3 loop reads CASSRNTGVNEKLFF. As DNA, the CDR3 is TGTGCCAGCAGTCGTAACACAGGGGTTAATGAAAAACTGTTTTTT.

This CDR3 is CASSLQGAPYEQYF. In DNA form, the CDR3 reads TGCGCCAGCAGCTTACAGGGGGCGCCCTACGAGCAGTACTTC. The chain uses TRBV5-1 and TRBJ2-7, with 9 positions matching TRBD1. J lost 2 bases, V lost 2 bases, and 2 bases had no gene match. Germline CDR1 and CDR2: SGHRS and YFSETQ. This CDR3 spans 14 amino acids.

Regarding this clone: Mismatch with germline at one junction end may stem from a read error. The V gene is TRBV6-1, the J gene TRBJ2-5, with D perhaps matching TRBD1 or TRBD2 (5 bases each). CDR1 and CDR2 (germline): MNHNS, SASEGT. The CDR3 runs to 13 residues. The CDR3 loop reads CASREGARGTQYF. The CDR3 DNA follows: TGTGCCAGCAGGGAAGGGGCTCGGGGGACCCAGTACTTC.

The chain has TRBV2 and TRBJ2-7; no definite D call. This CDR3 region has 12 residues. The V gene's germline CDR1 is SNHLY and CDR2 FYNNEI. Trimming took 8 bases from V and 2 from J, leaving 10 bases between them. CDR3 protein: CASALEAYEQYF. CDR3 sequence (DNA): TGTGCCAGCGCTCTAGAAGCCTACGAGCAGTACTTC.

The V and J genes are TRBV10-3 and TRBJ1-2; D may be TRBD1 (6 bases). Germline CDR1 is ENHRY and CDR2 is SYGVKD. CDR3 length: 15 amino acids. The ends were cut back, 7 bases at V and 8 bases at J, with 23 bases in the middle. CDR3 in amino acids: CAITTSLRGGSGYTF. In DNA, the CDR3 is TGTGCCATCACCACTTCCTTGCGAGGGGGAAGCGGCTACACCTTC.

This chain joins TRBV6-5 and TRBJ1-4; 7 bases agree with TRBD1. The V segment lost 2 bases and the J segment 6 bases; nucleotides outside the gene matches: 3. The germline gives CDR1 MNHEY, CDR2 SVGAGI. There are 14 residues in the CDR3. CDR3 nucleotide sequence: TGTGCCAGCAGTTACGGGGACAGAGATGAAAAACTGTTTTTT. Translation: CASSYGDRDEKLFF.

V is TRBV9 and J is TRBJ2-3; weak D call: TRBD1 (5 bases). Deletions cut 0 bases from V and 2 bases from J, with 16 bases between. The germline CDR1 and CDR2 sequences are SGDLS and YYNGEE. The CDR3 is 17 residues long. The CDR3 sequence is CASSVGIGRQNTDTQYF. DNA of the CDR3: TGTGCCAGCAGCGTAGGTATCGGTAGACAGAACACAGATACGCAGTATTTT.

The chain joins TRBV7-3 to TRBJ2-3; D is perhaps TRBD2 (6 bases). The V end lost 5 bases, the J end lost 5 bases, and 11 bases lay between the germline ends. The CDR3 loop spans 13 amino acids. The germline gives CDR1 SGHTA, CDR2 FQGTGA. The CDR3 nucleotides are TGTGCCAGCAGCCCGGGGGTTAAAGATACGCAGTATTTT. Amino acids: CASSPGVKDTQYF.

This chain uses TRBV7-2 with TRBJ2-7; the D gene is possibly TRBD1 (6 bases). Germline CDR1 reads SGHTA; CDR2 reads FQGNSA. The V end lost 5 bases, the J end lost 3 bases, and 17 bases lay between the germline ends. The CDR3 length is 15 residues. CDR3 coding DNA: TGTGCCAGCAGCCTAGGGGTCGCGACAGGCTACGAGCAGTACTTC. Its translation is CASSLGVATGYEQYF.

The rearrangement joins TRBV3-1 (or the pseudogene TRBV3-2) to TRBJ1-4; 8 bases are a match to TRBD1. J was trimmed by 16 bases and V by 1 base; bases with no gene match: 8. Germline CDR1 is LGHDT and CDR2 is YNNKEL (reference sequence). The CDR3 length is 13 residues. In DNA, the CDR3 is TGTGCCAGCAGCCAAGGGGCAGGGGGCGCAGGGTTTTTT. Protein product: CASSQGAGGAGFF.

The J gene is TRBJ1-5, the V gene TRBV28; a weak D match, TRBD1 (6 bases). Per the germline V gene, CDR1 is MDHEN and CDR2 is SYDVKM. Trimming cost V 6 bases and J 3 bases, with 12 bases left between them. The CDR3 runs to 14 residues. Written as DNA, the CDR3 is TGTGCCAGCAGAAGTGGGGGCCACAATCAGCCCCAGCATTTT. Its translation: CASRSGGHNQPQHF.

The chain uses TRBV18 and TRBJ1-1; D possibly corresponds to TRBD1 (6 bases). The V gene's germline CDR1 is KGHSH and CDR2 LQKENI. The CDR3 runs 14 residues. Trimming pared 2 bases from V and 4 bases from J, leaving 11 bases between. In nucleotides, the CDR3 is TGTGCCAGCTCACCAAATAACAGGGTCACTGAAGCTTTCTTT. It translates to CASSPNNRVTEAFF.

The rearrangement joins TRBV7-2 to TRBJ1-6; the match to TRBD1 covers 7 bases. Unmatched junction bases numbered 9, after V lost 5 bases and J lost 14 bases. The CDR3 is 13 amino acids. In germline, CDR1 is SGHTA, CDR2 FQGNSA. DNA for the CDR3: TGTGCCAGCAGCCAGGGGGGCCTCGGTACCCTCCACTTT. As protein: CASSQGGLGTLHF. The variable domain in full, with the rest retrieved from reference TRBV7-2 and TRBJ1-6, is GAGVSQSPSNKVTEKGKDVELRCDPISGHTALYWYRQSLGQGLEFLIYFQGNSAPDKSGLPSDRFSAERTGGSVSTLTIQRTQQEDSAVYLCASSQGGLGTLHFGNGTRLTVT.

This rearrangement joins TRBV7-9 to TRBJ2-3, with 8 nucleotides matching TRBD2. Trimming took 7 bases from V and 6 from J; bases not matched to a gene: 18. Germline V gene sequence: CDR1 SEHNR, CDR2 FQNEAQ (reference sequence). The CDR3 covers 17 residues. CDR3 coding DNA: TGTGCCAGCACCCCCAAGGAGGACGGGAGGGCCTCGGATACGCAGTATTTT. It encodes CASTPKEDGRASDTQYF.

V usage is TRBV14 and J usage is TRBJ2-5; 10 bases agree with TRBD2. The V segment lost 4 bases and the J segment 3 bases; nucleotides outside the gene matches: 5. The CDR3 spans 15 residues. CDR1 and CDR2 (germline): SGHDN, FVKESK. The CDR3 loop is CASSPTSGWKETQYF. The CDR3 region has the DNA TGTGCCAGCAGCCCGACTAGCGGGTGGAAAGAGACCCAGTACTTC.

The genes are TRBV29-1 and TRBJ1-2; a weak D match, TRBD1 (6 bases). The CDR3 length is 13 residues. The germline V gene has CDR1 SQVTM and CDR2 ANQGSEA. Trimming took off 4 bases at V and 8 bases at J, with 17 bases between the two ends. CDR3 protein: CSVGDGQRGGYTF. The CDR3 DNA sequence: TGCAGCGTTGGAGATGGACAGAGAGGAGGCTACACCTTC.

The chain is built from TRBV5-5 and TRBJ2-2; the D gene is possibly TRBD2 (6 bases). This CDR3 spans 16 amino acids. The V gene's germline CDR1 is SGHKS and CDR2 YYEKEE (reference sequence). Trimming removed 6 bases at V and 4 bases at J, with 19 bases between. CDR3 in DNA: TGTGCCAGCAACCCGGAGGGTCGCGGGACCACCGGGGAGCTGTTTTTT. It is translated as CASNPEGRGTTGELFF.

This chain uses TRBV15 with TRBJ2-5; possible D gene TRBD1, 6 bases. CDR3 length: 15 residues. V was shortened by 6 bases and J by 5 bases, with 19 bases between the two germline ends. Germline V gives CDR1 LNHNV, CDR2 YYDKDF (reference sequence). The CDR3 sequence is CATSPGTTVWETQYF. DNA for the CDR3: TGTGCCACCAGTCCCGGGACAACCGTTTGGGAGACCCAGTACTTC.

The chain links TRBV5-1 to TRBJ2-1; D is possibly TRBD2 (6 bases). V lost 0 bases and J 9 bases, leaving 19 bases between the germline ends. CDR1 is SGHRS, CDR2 YFSETQ, per germline. The CDR3 spans 16 residues. The CDR3 reads CASSLDGSSRAGEQFF. As DNA, the CDR3 is TGCGCCAGCAGCTTGGACGGGAGTTCAAGGGCCGGTGAGCAGTTCTTC.

V gene TRBV3-1 (or the pseudogene TRBV3-2) combines with J gene TRBJ2-1; TRBD2 aligns across 8 bases. Looked up from germline, CDR1 is LGHDT and CDR2 is YNNKEL (reference sequence). V shed 1 base and J 8 bases; nucleotides not matched to a gene: 7. This CDR3 spans 15 amino acids. The CDR3 DNA follows: TGTGCCAGCAGCCAAGCGAGCGGGAGTTTGGATGAGCAGTTCTTC. It is translated as CASSQASGSLDEQFF.